This TCR beta chain stems from a study of long-term antiretroviral therapy in people with HIV. Germline V lookup: CDR1 MRHNA, CDR2 SNTAGT. V lost 0 bases to trimming and J lost 1 base; unmatched junction nucleotides: 14. This CDR3 is 19 amino acids long. Survey level was the resolution at which the v3.0 immunoSEQ assay ran. Sequencing aimed at roughly 40,000-55,000 T-cell genomes per sample. Measured with immunoSEQ multiplex PCR; TCRdb has only the in-frame clones, and not every one. The sample contains about 32,000 clones, around 94% of which appear only once. This clonotype was obtained from a woman between 45 and 60 years old with HIV. The chain is built from TRBV6-4 and TRBJ1-1; 7 nucleotides line up with TRBD1. Sequencing was performed on unsorted PBMCs, taken 4.1 years after starting antiretroviral therapy. The CDR3 loop reads CASSDSPRTGRPRNTEAFF. The DNA of the CDR3 is TGTGCCAGCAGTGACTCGCCTCGGACAGGCAGGCCTAGGAACACTGAAGCTTTCTTT.